Following are 29 T cell receptor beta chains from one sample sequenced in a study of Graves' ophthalmopathy and Graves' hyperthyroidism. The study amplified TCR beta CDR3 regions using RNA transcripts. The library came from an HTBI-primed first-round RT-PCR and a second-round multiplex PCR. TCRdb analysed the multiplex PCR reads with MiXCR anew, one entry per CDR3 protein. Counted here are some 47,000 distinct CDR3 sequences, over 45% occurring once; the ten biggest clones make up around 23%. The sequenced sample consisted of peripheral blood. These receptors all come from an adult man with Graves' ophthalmopathy.

This clonotype has at least ten counts. The J gene is TRBJ1-5, the V gene TRBV20-1; weak D call: TRBD1 (6 bases). CDR1 is DFQATT and CDR2 is SNEGSKA in the germline V gene (reference sequence). Trimming pared 0 bases from V and 2 bases from J, leaving 11 bases between. The CDR3 runs to 15 residues. CDR3 in DNA: TGCAGTGCTAGAGATGGAGGGGGAGGCAATCAGCCCCAGCATTTT. As protein: CSARDGGGGNQPQHF.

This sequence joins TRBV2 and TRBJ1-1; D is possibly TRBD1 (5 bases). The V gene's germline CDR1 is SNHLY and CDR2 FYNNEI. This CDR3 has 14 residues. V was cut by 4 bases and J by 5 bases, with 14 bases left in between. CDR3 amino acids: CASSVAGLDTEAFF. The CDR3 bases are TGTGCCAGCAGTGTTGCGGGACTGGATACTGAAGCTTTCTTT. The variable domain in full, completed from reference TRBV2 and TRBJ1-1, reads EPEVTQTPSHQVTQMGQEVILRCVPISNHLYFYWYRQILGQKVEFLVSFYNNEISEKSEIFDDQFSVERPDGSNFTLKIRSTKLEDSAMYFCASSVAGLDTEAFFGQGTRLTVV.

In the case of this clonotype: A much larger clone lies a single base off, so this may be a read error. The rearrangement links TRBV27 to TRBJ1-2; D may be TRBD1 (5 bases). Between the trimmed V and J ends, which lost 8 bases and 7 bases, there was a span of 14 bases. CDR3 length: 12 residues. Looked up from germline, CDR1 is MNHEY and CDR2 is SMNVEV (reference sequence). CDR3 nucleotide sequence: TGTGCCAGCCGGGGCCCCGGCTGTGGCTACACCTTC. As protein: CASRGPGCGYTF.

This chain uses TRBV2 with TRBJ2-2; TRBD1 might be the D (6 bases). V was cut by 7 bases and J by 7 bases, with 10 bases left in between. Per the germline V gene, CDR1 is SNHLY and CDR2 is FYNNEI. The CDR3 spans 12 residues. CDR3 protein: CASNRERGELFF. In nucleotides, the CDR3 is TGTGCCAGCAACAGGGAACGCGGGGAGCTGTTTTTT.

In its sample, this clonotype is medium-sized. The chain employs TRBV19 and TRBJ2-5, with 7 bases identical to TRBD1. The CDR3 runs to 14 residues. V was pared by 6 bases and J by 5 bases, with 9 bases of the junction left unmatched. Germline-derived CDR1 and CDR2 are LNHDA and SQIVND (reference sequence). CDR3 amino acids: CASSRTQGMETQYF. DNA for the CDR3: TGTGCCAGTAGCAGAACACAGGGGATGGAGACCCAGTACTTC.

V gene TRBV19 combines with J gene TRBJ1-5, with D uncertain. Germline V gene sequence: CDR1 LNHDA, CDR2 SQIVND (reference sequence). This CDR3 has 14 residues. Trimming took 4 bases from V and 0 from J, leaving 7 bases between them. Here the CDR3 reads CASSRIDSNQPQHF. In DNA form, the CDR3 reads TGTGCCAGTAGTAGGATAGATAGCAATCAGCCCCAGCATTTT.

This clonotype was found many times. This rearrangement joins TRBV19 to TRBJ2-2; tentatively, D is TRBD1 (5 bases). Germline-derived CDR1 and CDR2 are LNHDA and SQIVND (reference sequence). Trimming removed 4 bases from V and 4 bases from J, with 13 bases in between. This CDR3 contains 15 residues. The CDR3 sequence: CASSTRPQGTGELFF. The CDR3 DNA follows: TGTGCCAGTAGTACTCGACCCCAGGGCACCGGGGAGCTGTTTTTT.

This clonotype has ten or more counts. This chain uses TRBV6-4 with TRBJ2-3; 10 bases are shared with TRBD1. CDR1 and CDR2 from the germline V gene are MRHNA and SNTAGT. This CDR3 has 14 residues. With V trimmed by 2 bases and J by 4 bases, 0 bases remained unmatched. For the CDR3, the DNA is TGTGCCAGCAGTGACGGGACAGGGGCAGATACGCAGTATTTT. Translated: CASSDGTGADTQYF.

At least ten counts were recorded for this clonotype. The V gene is TRBV20-1, the J gene TRBJ1-4; tentative D call: TRBD1 (6 bases). CDR3 length equals 13 residues. CDR1 and CDR2 (germline): DFQATT, SNEGSKA (reference sequence). V lost 7 bases to trimming and J lost 0 bases, with 9 bases between them. The CDR3 DNA reads TGCAGTGTTACAGGGCCAACTAATGAAAAACTGTTTTTT. Translated, it gives CSVTGPTNEKLFF.

This clonotype came up many times. J is TRBJ2-2 and V is TRBV7-3; 10 nucleotides line up with TRBD2. The J segment lost 0 bases and the V segment lost 3 bases, leaving 4 bases of the junction unmatched. The CDR3 covers 17 residues. The V gene's germline CDR1 is SGHTA and CDR2 FQGTGA. The CDR3 DNA sequence: TGTGCCAGCAGCTTTTCTAGCGGGGGCACGAACACCGGGGAGCTGTTTTTT. It translates to CASSFSSGGTNTGELFF.

This clonotype has a count of ten or more. The chain uses TRBV20-1 and TRBJ2-3, with D unresolved. The germline V gene has CDR1 DFQATT and CDR2 SNEGSKA (reference sequence). The CDR3 sequence is 14 residues long. The V end was cut by 4 bases, the J end by 0 bases, with 11 bases between. The chain's CDR3 is CSATVDASTDTQYF. The CDR3 nucleotides read TGCAGTGCTACGGTAGACGCTAGCACAGATACGCAGTATTTT.

This clonotype was detected ten times or more. The J gene is TRBJ2-5, the V gene TRBV10-3; TRBD1 matches at 9 bases. Germline CDR1 and CDR2: ENHRY and SYGVKD. The CDR3 has 18 residues. V was pared by 2 bases and J by 7 bases, with 17 bases of the junction left unmatched. CDR3 amino acids: CAISEGPGQGKGVATQYF. The DNA of the CDR3 is TGTGCCATCAGTGAGGGGCCAGGACAGGGGAAAGGGGTAGCGACCCAGTACTTC.

V gene TRBV2 combines with J gene TRBJ1-1; TRBD1 aligns across 9 bases. The CDR3 runs 13 residues. Germline CDR1 is SNHLY and CDR2 is FYNNEI. Trimming took 1 base from V and 13 from J; bases not matched to a gene: 7. In DNA, the CDR3 is TGTGCCAGCAGTGAAGTGGGACAGGGACGCGTTTTCTTT. Its translation: CASSEVGQGRVFF.

This clonotype was recorded at least ten times. The V call is TRBV5-1, the J call TRBJ2-3; TRBD2 matches 10 bases. The CDR3 runs to 18 residues. Looked up from germline, CDR1 is SGHRS and CDR2 is YFSETQ. V gave up 2 bases and J gave up 3 bases; unmatched junction bases: 12. DNA of the CDR3: TGCGCCAGCAGCTTTCCTCGGGGAGCGGGAGGGCCGACAGATACGCAGTATTTT. Translated: CASSFPRGAGGPTDTQYF. The whole variable domain, remainder taken from reference TRBV5-1 and TRBJ2-3, is KAGVTQTPRYLIKTRGQQVTLSCSPISGHRSVSWYQQTPGQGLQFLFEYFSETQRNKGNFPGRFSGRQFSNSRSEMNVSTLELGDSALYLCASSFPRGAGGPTDTQYFGPGTRLTVL.

This clonotype was observed a few times. The V and J genes are TRBV15 and TRBJ2-7; D is perhaps TRBD2 (6 bases). The CDR3 loop spans 16 amino acids. V lost 0 bases to trimming and J lost 5 bases, with 17 bases between them. CDR1 and CDR2 (germline): LNHNV, YYDKDF (reference sequence). The CDR3 nucleotides are TGTGCCACCAGCAGAGATCAGGCCGGGAGAGGGGACGAGCAGTACTTC. Protein product: CATSRDQAGRGDEQYF.

This clonotype was found many times. V usage is TRBV4-1 and J usage is TRBJ1-6, with D tentatively TRBD1 (6 bases). Germline V lookup: CDR1 MGHRA, CDR2 YSYEKL. V was cut by 2 bases and J by 6 bases, with 20 bases left in between. This CDR3 region has 18 residues. CDR3 bases: TGCGCCAGCAGCCAATTACAGGGATCAGGCCTCTTTAATTCACCCCTCCACTTT. It translates to CASSQLQGSGLFNSPLHF.

About this clonotype: Germline and junction disagree at one end, which may indicate a read error. This chain connects TRBV19 to TRBJ1-1; TRBD1 is a possible D gene (6 bases). Germline V CDR1 and CDR2: LNHDA, SQIVND (reference sequence). CDR3 length equals 15 residues. The CDR3 reads CVSSVAGASDTEAFF. CDR3 nucleotides: TGTGTCAGTAGTGTCGCAGGGGCATCGGACACTGAAGCTTTCTTT. Drawing the rest from reference TRBV19 and TRBJ1-1, the complete variable domain is DGGITQSPKYLFRKEGQNVTLSCEQNLNHDAMYWYRQDPGQGLRLIYYSQIVNDFQKGDIAEGYSVSREKKESFPLTVTSAQKNPTAFYLCVSSVAGASDTEAFFGQGTRLTVV.

The CDR3 region has the DNA TGTGCCAGCAGCTTGGATCGCGGGAATACCCAGTACTTC. Its translation is CASSLDRGNTQYF. The chain links TRBV5-4 to TRBJ2-5, with a tentative D call TRBD2 (6 bases). In germline, CDR1 is SGHNT, CDR2 YYREEE (reference sequence). V lost 0 bases and J lost 8, with 11 bases in between. This CDR3 spans 13 amino acids. Supplemented by reference TRBV5-4 and TRBJ2-5, the full variable domain reads ETGVTQSPTHLIKTRGQQVTLRCSSQSGHNTVSWYQQALGQGPQFIFQYYREEENGRGNFPPRFSGLQFPNYSSELNVNALELDDSALYLCASSLDRGNTQYFGPGTRLLVL.

This clonotype occurred once. The chain joins TRBV7-3 to TRBJ1-3, with TRBD1 identical over 12 bases. The CDR3 sequence is 14 residues long. V was clipped by 5 bases and J by 9 bases; unmatched bases: 5. CDR1 is SGHTA, CDR2 FQGTGA, per germline. The CDR3 nucleotides are TGTGCCAGCAGCCGAGGGGACAGGGGGCCCACCATATATTTT. The encoded protein is CASSRGDRGPTIYF.

V and J are TRBV15 and TRBJ1-1; no firm D call. V lost 3 bases and J 1 base, leaving 9 bases between the germline ends. The CDR3 consists of 14 residues. Per germline, CDR1 LNHNV and CDR2 YYDKDF (reference sequence). The CDR3 DNA sequence: TGTGCCACCAGCAGGGAGGGTAAGAACACTGAAGCTTTCTTT. It encodes CATSREGKNTEAFF.

V gene TRBV6-5 combines with J gene TRBJ2-7; tentative D call: TRBD2 (5 bases). V gave up 6 bases and J gave up 3 bases, with 12 bases separating them. The CDR3 contains 13 residues. CDR1 MNHEY and CDR2 SVGAGI come from the germline V gene. The CDR3 DNA reads TGTGCCAGCAGACCATATAGCGTCTACGAGCAGTACTTC. Its translation: CASRPYSVYEQYF.

The rearrangement uses TRBV7-9 and TRBJ2-7; tentative D call: TRBD1 (5 bases). The germline V gene encodes CDR1 SEHNR and CDR2 FQNEAQ (reference sequence). V was pared by 1 base and J by 3 bases, with 22 bases between. This CDR3 region has 18 residues. The DNA for the CDR3 is TGTGCCAGCAGCTTAGAATCGAATTCCAGGGCGCGCTACTACGAGCAGTACTTC. It specifies CASSLESNSRARYYEQYF.

In the case of this clonotype: The CDR3 does not close with the conserved phenylalanine or tryptophan, likely indicating a read error. The DNA is omitted, as the CDR3 cannot be located on it reliably, and the CDR3 follows TCRdb's listing. V and J are TRBV9 and TRBJ1-1. In germline, CDR1 is SGDLS, CDR2 YYNGEE. The CDR3 totals 13 residues, both ends included. CDR3 protein: CASSLSRNTEVFC.

This clonotype was detected a few times. A single base separates this from a much larger clone, so it may be a read error. The gene calls are TRBV6-1 and TRBJ2-7; D gene uncertain. Deletions cut 0 bases from V and 2 bases from J, with 8 bases between. CDR3 length equals 14 residues. CDR1 is MNHNS and CDR2 is SASEGT in the germline V gene. In DNA form, the CDR3 reads TGTGCCAGCAGTGAAGCCGCCAGCGCCTACGAGCAGTACTTC. Residues: CASSEAASAYEQYF.

The V call is TRBV20-1, the J call TRBJ2-7, with a possible D match to TRBD2 (7 bases). Trimming pared 6 bases from V and 7 bases from J, leaving 16 bases between. CDR3 length: 12 residues. The germline CDR1 and CDR2 sequences are DFQATT and SNEGSKA (reference sequence). CDR3 bases: TGCAGTGCGGAGGGGGGGCCGGTTGAGCAGTACTTC. It is translated as CSAEGGPVEQYF.

This clonotype was detected many times. V gene TRBV9 combines with J gene TRBJ2-2; D perhaps matches TRBD1 (7 bases). Germline CDR1 reads SGDLS; CDR2 reads YYNGEE. Trimming removed 3 bases from V and 8 bases from J, with 17 bases in between. This CDR3 is built from 15 residues. CDR3: CASSAIPQGGGELFF. CDR3 nucleotide sequence: TGTGCCAGCAGCGCCATACCTCAGGGGGGAGGGGAGCTGTTTTTT.

This clonotype was counted ten times or more. The chain recombines TRBV6-6 with TRBJ2-1, with 10 bases aligning to TRBD1. The J segment lost 7 bases and the V segment lost 7 bases, leaving 10 bases of the junction unmatched. The CDR3 is 15 residues long. CDR1 and CDR2 (germline): MNHNY, SVGAGI (reference sequence). In DNA, the CDR3 is TGTGCCAGCAACTCGCGGGACAGGGGAGGGAATGAGCAGTTCTTC. Protein product: CASNSRDRGGNEQFF.

The chain employs TRBV5-4 and TRBJ1-2; D is uncertain. The ends were cut back, 0 bases at V and 2 bases at J, with 5 bases in the middle. CDR1 is SGHNT, CDR2 YYREEE, per germline (reference sequence). This CDR3 is built from 13 residues. This CDR3 is CASSLGENYGYTF. As DNA, the CDR3 is TGTGCCAGCAGCTTGGGGGAGAACTATGGCTACACCTTC.

This clonotype came up many times. The chain uses TRBV9 and TRBJ2-7; the match to TRBD2 covers 8 bases. V shed 0 bases, J shed 2 bases, and the junction held 4 bases outside the gene matches. Germline assignment: CDR1 SGDLS and CDR2 YYNGEE. The CDR3 loop spans 15 amino acids. CDR3 nucleotides: TGTGCCAGCAGCGTAGGGACTAGCAGGACCTACGAGCAGTACTTC. Amino acid sequence: CASSVGTSRTYEQYF.